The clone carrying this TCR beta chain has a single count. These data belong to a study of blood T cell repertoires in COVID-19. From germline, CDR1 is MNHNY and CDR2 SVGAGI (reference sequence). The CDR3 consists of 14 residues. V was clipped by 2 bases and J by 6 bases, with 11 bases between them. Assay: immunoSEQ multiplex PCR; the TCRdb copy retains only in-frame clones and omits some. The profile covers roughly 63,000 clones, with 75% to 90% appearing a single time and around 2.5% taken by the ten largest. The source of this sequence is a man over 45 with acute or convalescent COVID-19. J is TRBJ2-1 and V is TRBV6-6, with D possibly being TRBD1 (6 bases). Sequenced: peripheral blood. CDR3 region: CASSYQGRGNEQFF. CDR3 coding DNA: TGTGCCAGCAGTTACCAGGGGCGCGGCAATGAGCAGTTCTTC.